The 16 T cell receptor beta chains given below trace back to one sample, sequenced in a study of blood T cell repertoires in COVID-19. Sequenced by immunoSEQ multiplex PCR; TCRdb stores in-frame clones only, minus some. The sample lists more than 200,000 clones, around 80% occurring once. Sequenced input: peripheral blood. All receptors derive from a man aged 35-49 years with active or convalescent COVID-19.

The CDR3 coding sequence is TGTGCCAGCAGCCAAGATAAATGGGTAGGGGACAAGGGAAGCGAGCAGTTCTTC. It translates to CASSQDKWVGDKGSEQFF. The chain links TRBV14 to TRBJ2-1; TRBD1 might be the D (6 bases). Trimming pared 0 bases from V and 10 bases from J, leaving 25 bases between. CDR1 and CDR2 (germline): SGHDN, FVKESK. The CDR3 spans 18 residues.

The chain couples TRBV29-1 to TRBJ2-2, with 11 bases fitting TRBD2. V was clipped by 2 bases and J by 2 bases; unmatched bases: 4. Germline V gives CDR1 SQVTM, CDR2 ANQGSEA. The CDR3 runs 16 residues. This CDR3 reads CSVERTSGGNTGELFF. Here the CDR3 DNA reads TGCAGCGTTGAACGTACTAGCGGGGGTAACACCGGGGAGCTGTTTTTT.

J is TRBJ1-3 and V is TRBV11-3; tentatively, D is TRBD1 (6 bases). CDR1 SGHNT and CDR2 YENEEA come from the germline V gene. The CDR3 has 17 amino acids. Trimming pared 4 bases from V and 3 bases from J, leaving 19 bases between. This CDR3 is CASSSDTRQALGNTIYF. In DNA form, the CDR3 reads TGTGCCAGCAGCTCTGATACTCGACAGGCCCTTGGAAACACCATATATTTT.

The rearrangement links TRBV19 to TRBJ2-1, with 14 bases that match TRBD2. This CDR3 is built from 19 residues. J was trimmed by 5 bases and V by 6 bases; bases with no gene match: 15. Germline CDR1 reads LNHDA; CDR2 reads SQIVND (reference sequence). As DNA, the CDR3 is TGTGCCAGTAGCCCCTTGTGGACTAGCGGGAGGAAAAGGGACAATGAGCAGTTCTTC. It is translated as CASSPLWTSGRKRDNEQFF.

This chain uses TRBV10-3 with TRBJ1-1; TRBD1 is a possible D gene (5 bases). CDR3 length equals 15 residues. The V gene lost 0 bases and the J gene lost 4 bases, with 12 bases spanning the gap. Looked up from germline, CDR1 is ENHRY and CDR2 is SYGVKD. The CDR3 coding sequence is TGTGCCATCAGTGAGTCGGTGCTCGGGGGCACTGAAGCTTTCTTT. It translates to CAISESVLGGTEAFF.

The chain is built from TRBV19 and TRBJ1-4; TRBD1 matches at 7 bases. The CDR3 extends over 16 amino acids. With 1 base clipped from V and 0 bases from J, the junction kept 2 bases outside the gene matches. Germline lookup yields CDR1 LNHDA and CDR2 SQIVND (reference sequence). CDR3: CASSIGRGATNEKLFF. In DNA form, the CDR3 reads TGTGCCAGTAGTATAGGCAGGGGGGCAACTAATGAAAAACTGTTTTTT.

The V and J genes are TRBV29-1 and TRBJ2-3, with 7 bases lining up with TRBD1. This CDR3 spans 12 amino acids. The V segment lost 7 bases and the J segment 3 bases; nucleotides outside the gene matches: 4. Germline lookup yields CDR1 SQVTM and CDR2 ANQGSEA. The CDR3 loop reads CSDTGETDTQYF. Here the CDR3 DNA reads TGCAGCGACACAGGGGAAACAGATACGCAGTATTTT.

This clone turned up a few times. The chain is built from TRBV5-1 and TRBJ2-1; 9 nucleotides match TRBD2. Looked up from germline, CDR1 is SGHRS and CDR2 is YFSETQ. The V and J ends lost 4 bases and 0 bases, in that order; junction bases with no gene match: 8. There are 17 residues in the CDR3. The CDR3 DNA is TGCGCCAGCAGCCCGCGACTAGCGGAGAGCTCCTACAATGAGCAGTTCTTC. Translated, it gives CASSPRLAESSYNEQFF.

The chain has TRBV18 and TRBJ2-1; TRBD1 matches 9 bases. Trimming took 0 bases from V and 9 from J; bases not matched to a gene: 12. The CDR3 has 17 residues. In germline, CDR1 is KGHSH, CDR2 LQKENI. The CDR3 coding sequence is TGTGCCAGCTCACCACCGGGGACAGGGAACGTTAATAGTGAGCAGTTCTTC. This sequence encodes CASSPPGTGNVNSEQFF.

The genes are TRBV19 and TRBJ1-1; tentatively, D is TRBD1 (5 bases). The CDR3 length is 11 residues. The germline V gene has CDR1 LNHDA and CDR2 SQIVND (reference sequence). Trimming removed 9 bases at V and 7 bases at J, with 12 bases between. The CDR3 here is CASQVGGEAFF. CDR3 nucleotides: TGTGCCAGCCAAGTGGGGGGTGAAGCTTTCTTT. Using reference TRBV19 and TRBJ1-1 for the parts outside the CDR3, the full variable domain is DGGITQSPKYLFRKEGQNVTLSCEQNLNHDAMYWYRQDPGQGLRLIYYSQIVNDFQKGDIAEGYSVSREKKESFPLTVTSAQKNPTAFYLCASQVGGEAFFGQGTRLTVV.

The CDR3 spells CASKEEVYTEAFF. The DNA for the CDR3 is TGTGCCAGCAAGGAGGAAGTATACACTGAAGCTTTCTTT. The genes are TRBV5-4 and TRBJ1-1; D is uncertain. V lost 6 bases and J 3 bases, leaving 12 bases between the germline ends. CDR3 size: 13 residues. Germline assignment: CDR1 SGHNT and CDR2 YYREEE (reference sequence).

For this clone: The identical CDR3 is also encoded by other nucleotide sequences in the sample. V is TRBV5-4 and J is TRBJ2-7, with a tentative D call TRBD2 (7 bases). With 5 bases removed from V and 5 bases from J, the gap between germline ends came to 17 bases. The CDR3 extends over 14 amino acids. The V gene's germline CDR1 is SGHNT and CDR2 YYREEE (reference sequence). CDR3 loop: CASSFGAGANEQYF. The CDR3 DNA reads as TGTGCCAGCAGTTTTGGGGCGGGGGCCAACGAGCAGTACTTC.

The chain carries TRBV19 and TRBJ1-1; no definite D call. V was pared by 3 bases and J by 7 bases, with 9 bases between. Germline CDR1 LNHDA, CDR2 SQIVND (reference sequence). The CDR3 consists of 12 residues. The CDR3: CASSISSDEAFF. The CDR3 bases are TGTGCCAGTAGTATTTCGAGTGATGAAGCTTTCTTT.

The CDR3 nucleotides are TGTGCCAGCAGCAACCCTTACCGGGACAGGGGGCTGTACGAGCAGTACTTC. Its translation: CASSNPYRDRGLYEQYF. The V and J genes are TRBV21-1 and TRBJ2-7; the DNA was not used to check the table's D call, TRBD1. TRBV21-1 constitutes a pseudogene. The CDR3 consists of 17 residues.

V and J are TRBV7-2 and TRBJ1-1, with D hard to call. V was trimmed by 3 bases and J by 4 bases, leaving 9 bases between them. Germline V gene sequence: CDR1 SGHTA, CDR2 FQGNSA. This CDR3 has 13 amino acids. Written as DNA, the CDR3 is TGTGCCAGCAGCTTTGGGGAGTTCACTGAAGCTTTCTTT. Translation gives CASSFGEFTEAFF.

The V and J genes are TRBV6-2 or TRBV6-3 and TRBJ2-7; 8 positions agree with TRBD1. The CDR3 length is 14 residues. Germline trimming cut 5 bases from V and 4 bases from J; bases unmatched to any gene: 7. CDR1 and CDR2 from the germline V gene are MNHEY and SVGEGT. Here the CDR3 DNA reads TGTGCCAGCAGTCAAGACAGGGGACCTTACGAGCAGTACTTC. Its protein is CASSQDRGPYEQYF.